A single sample is the source of the 29 T cell receptor beta chains below, sequenced in a study of T-cell reconstitution after alpha-beta-depleted transplantation in children. Preparing the TCRbeta library involved the use of unique molecular identifiers. TCRdb re-analysed the PCR reads in MiXCR, keeping a single row per CDR3 protein. The sample gives hundreds of thousands of distinct CDR3 sequences, around 13% of which show up once; roughly 2.3% is in the top ten. The source material was PBMCs, mostly from graft donor cells, sampled 360 days after TCRalphabeta/CD19-depleted stem cell transplant. The receptor set was obtained from a male patient younger than 18 who had a stem cell transplant for acute myeloid leukemia, so the T cells may come from the graft donor.

This clonotype was observed at least ten times. J is TRBJ1-4 and V is TRBV5-1, with a tentative D call TRBD1 (5 bases). The CDR3 loop spans 14 amino acids. V was shortened by 5 bases and J by 5 bases, with 13 bases between the two germline ends. The germline CDR1 and CDR2 sequences are SGHRS and YFSETQ. The CDR3 here is CASSYTGRNEKLFF. CDR3 bases: TGCGCCAGCAGTTATACGGGACGGAATGAAAAACTGTTTTTT.

This clonotype has more than one count but fewer than ten. This rearrangement joins TRBV20-1 to TRBJ2-3; D gene unclear. With 7 bases removed from V and 0 bases from J, the gap between germline ends came to 11 bases. The CDR3 has 13 amino acids. CDR1 is DFQATT, CDR2 SNEGSKA, per germline (reference sequence). DNA of the CDR3: TGCAGTGAAAGACCCCCTAGCACAGATACGCAGTATTTT. Translating gives CSERPPSTDTQYF.

This clonotype has at least ten counts. The CDR3: CASSQDRGQTETQYF. Written as DNA, the CDR3 is TGTGCCAGCAGCCAAGACAGGGGGCAGACAGAGACCCAGTACTTC. This rearrangement joins TRBV7-2 to TRBJ2-5, with 10 nucleotides matching TRBD1. V dropped 5 bases and J dropped 4; count of bases not matched to a gene: 7. The CDR3 extends over 15 amino acids. Per the germline V gene, CDR1 is SGHTA and CDR2 is FQGNSA.

This chain connects TRBV10-3 to TRBJ2-7, with TRBD2 identical over 9 bases. Germline V gives CDR1 ENHRY, CDR2 SYGVKD. The ends lost 6 bases at V and 3 bases at J; junction bases unmatched: 12. The CDR3 length is 16 residues. CDR3 sequence: CAISARSGRTNYEQYF. CDR3 DNA: TGTGCCATCAGCGCTCGGAGCGGGAGGACCAACTACGAGCAGTACTTC.

This clonotype was picked up many times. The rearrangement links TRBV6-1 to TRBJ2-3; no clear D gene. The CDR3 extends over 17 amino acids. Trimming took off 1 base at V and 2 bases at J, with 16 bases between the two ends. Germline V gene data show CDR1 as MNHNS and CDR2 as SASEGT. The chain's CDR3 is CASSEGMARGSTDTQYF. The CDR3 DNA reads as TGTGCCAGCAGTGAAGGAATGGCGCGAGGCTCCACAGATACGCAGTATTTT.

This clonotype was observed many times. The chain uses TRBV7-3 and TRBJ2-1, with 7 bases identical to TRBD2. The V segment lost 2 bases and the J segment 1 base; nucleotides outside the gene matches: 8. The CDR3 contains 17 residues. Germline V lookup: CDR1 SGHTA, CDR2 FQGTGA. CDR3 protein: CASSLGPASGSYNEQFF. CDR3 DNA sequence: TGTGCCAGCAGCTTAGGACCGGCTAGCGGATCCTACAATGAGCAGTTCTTC.

The gene calls are TRBV6-1 and TRBJ2-1; 10 bases match TRBD2. V shed 5 bases, J shed 5 bases, and the junction held 9 bases outside the gene matches. The length of the CDR3 is 16 residues. CDR1 and CDR2 from the germline V gene are MNHNS and SASEGT. In DNA, the CDR3 is TGTGCCAGCAGTCGGACCCTAGCGGGAGATAACAATGAGCAGTTCTTC. It encodes CASSRTLAGDNNEQFF.

V is TRBV12-3 or TRBV12-4 and J is TRBJ2-7, with TRBD2 matching 9 bases. The CDR3 consists of 15 residues. The trim removed 6 bases at V and 4 bases at J, leaving 10 bases unmatched. In nucleotides, the CDR3 is TGTGCCAGCAGCCCCCTAGCGGGGCCACGATACGAGCAGTACTTC. Translation gives CASSPLAGPRYEQYF.

The chain employs TRBV27 and TRBJ2-7, with 8 bases that match TRBD1. The CDR3 is made up of 16 amino acids. Unmatched junction bases numbered 9, after V lost 0 bases and J lost 5 bases. CDR1 is MNHEY and CDR2 is SMNVEV in the germline V gene (reference sequence). As DNA, the CDR3 is TGTGCCAGCAGTTTATCGGGCCAGGGGGCGCGCCACGAGCAGTACTTC. Translated: CASSLSGQGARHEQYF.

Only a few counts were recorded for this clonotype. The chain carries TRBV5-5 and TRBJ2-3, with TRBD2 as a possible D gene (6 bases). Germline V gene sequence: CDR1 SGHKS, CDR2 YYEKEE (reference sequence). The CDR3 is made up of 15 amino acids. V shed 0 bases and J shed 4 bases, with 12 bases lying between them. CDR3 loop: CASSLAGLISDTQYF. The CDR3 bases are TGTGCCAGCAGCTTGGCGGGACTCATATCAGATACGCAGTATTTT. Together with reference TRBV5-5 and TRBJ2-3, the CDR3 gives the full variable domain: DAGVTQSPTHLIKTRGQQVTLRCSPISGHKSVSWYQQVLGQGPQFIFQYYEKEERGRGNFPDRFSARQFPNYSSELNVNALLLGDSALYLCASSLAGLISDTQYFGPGTRLTVL.

This rearrangement joins TRBV7-3 to TRBJ2-1; TRBD1 matches 12 bases. CDR1 SGHTA and CDR2 FQGTGA come from the germline V gene. The CDR3 covers 15 residues. J was trimmed by 10 bases and V by 6 bases; bases with no gene match: 10. This chain's CDR3 is CASSYAGQGAGEQFF. For the CDR3, the DNA is TGTGCCAGCAGTTACGCGGGACAGGGGGCTGGGGAGCAGTTCTTC.

V gene TRBV20-1 combines with J gene TRBJ2-3; TRBD2 aligns across 8 bases. This CDR3 has 14 amino acids. V lost 3 bases to trimming and J lost 11 bases; unmatched junction nucleotides: 13. Germline lookup yields CDR1 DFQATT and CDR2 SNEGSKA (reference sequence). The CDR3 loop is CSASLLAEAGGQYF. As DNA, the CDR3 is TGCAGTGCTAGCTTGCTAGCGGAGGCGGGGGGGCAGTATTTT.

V usage is TRBV25-1 and J usage is TRBJ2-3, with D perhaps TRBD2 (5 bases). There are 14 residues in the CDR3. Germline CDR1 is MGHDK and CDR2 is SYGVNS. V lost 6 bases and J lost 0, with 10 bases in between. The CDR3 here is CASRQRTSTDTQYF. In DNA form, the CDR3 reads TGTGCCAGCAGACAGAGGACTAGCACAGATACGCAGTATTTT.

This clonotype was detected ten times or more. This CDR3 reads CASSALSGGSTDTQYF. CDR3 DNA: TGTGCCAGCAGCGCCCTAAGCGGTGGCAGCACAGATACGCAGTATTTT. This sequence joins TRBV9 and TRBJ2-3, with TRBD2 as a possible D gene (5 bases). The germline V and J ends were trimmed by 3 bases and 0 bases, with 14 bases remaining between them. The V gene's germline CDR1 is SGDLS and CDR2 YYNGEE. This CDR3 is 16 amino acids long.

This clonotype came up a few times. The rearrangement uses TRBV7-9 and TRBJ2-5, with D uncertain. Trimming cost V 6 bases and J 1 base, with 9 bases left between them. CDR1 is SEHNR and CDR2 is FQNEAQ in the germline V gene (reference sequence). This CDR3 comprises 13 residues. The CDR3 sequence: CASRLLIQETQYF. DNA of the CDR3: TGTGCCAGCAGGCTTCTGATCCAAGAGACCCAGTACTTC.

Concerning this clonotype itself: This clone may be a read error of a much larger clone one base away. This likely comes from a read error, as the CDR3 has no conserved phenylalanine or tryptophan at its end. The chain links TRBV7-6 to TRBJ1-1; 7 bases fit TRBD1. V shed 5 bases and J 1 base; nucleotides not matched to a gene: 7. The CDR3 is made up of 15 amino acids. In germline, CDR1 is SGHVS, CDR2 FNYEAQ. The CDR3: CASSPSRTGNTEAFC. For the CDR3, the DNA is TGTGCCAGCAGCCCGTCACGGACAGGGAACACTGAAGCTTTCTGT.

This clonotype was counted at least ten times. J is TRBJ2-2 and V is TRBV20-1; D is unresolved. This CDR3 region has 11 residues. Trimming took 6 bases from V and 7 from J, leaving 9 bases between them. CDR1 and CDR2 (germline): DFQATT, SNEGSKA (reference sequence). In nucleotides, the CDR3 is TGCAGTGCGCTGATAGGCGGGGAGCTGTTTTTT. It translates to CSALIGGELFF.

This clonotype has a handful of counts. The V gene is TRBV30, the J gene TRBJ2-7; 9 bases are shared with TRBD1. The V segment lost 4 bases and the J segment 4 bases; nucleotides outside the gene matches: 5. The V gene's germline CDR1 is GTSNPN and CDR2 SVGIG (reference sequence). This CDR3 spans 13 amino acids. In DNA, the CDR3 is TGTGCCTGGAAACAGGGGGCAGGGTACGAGCAGTACTTC. Its protein is CAWKQGAGYEQYF.

The CDR3 DNA sequence: TGCGCCAGCAGGGGGTCACTAGCGGGCTTCCCCACCCATTTAAGTGAGCAGTTCTTC. It encodes CASRGSLAGFPTHLSEQFF. The chain recombines TRBV5-1 with TRBJ2-1; TRBD2 agrees at 9 bases. With 5 bases clipped from V and 9 bases from J, the junction kept 24 bases outside the gene matches. CDR3 length: 19 residues. Germline V lookup: CDR1 SGHRS, CDR2 YFSETQ.

J is TRBJ2-2 and V is TRBV14, with a tentative D call TRBD1 (5 bases). The CDR3 is 15 residues long. The germline V and J ends were trimmed by 4 bases and 4 bases, with 13 bases remaining between them. The germline CDR1 and CDR2 sequences are SGHDN and FVKESK. CDR3 DNA sequence: TGTGCCAGCAGCCGGACACCTCGGGTCACCGGGGAGCTGTTTTTT. It codes for CASSRTPRVTGELFF.

This clonotype was seen ten or more times. This chain uses TRBV4-2 with TRBJ1-2, with D unresolved. Germline V gene sequence: CDR1 LGHNA, CDR2 YNFKEQ. The CDR3 runs to 15 residues. Trimming removed 0 bases from V and 4 bases from J, with 12 bases in between. CDR3 in amino acids: CASSQEPGGGYGYTF. In nucleotides, the CDR3 is TGTGCCAGCAGCCAAGAACCGGGAGGTGGCTATGGCTACACCTTC.

The CDR3 DNA is TGTGCCAGCAGCTTAAAAGCGGGAGGTTTCAATGAGCAGTTCTTC. Its translation: CASSLKAGGFNEQFF. The V call is TRBV7-2, the J call TRBJ2-1; 9 nucleotides line up with TRBD2. V was clipped by 2 bases and J by 6 bases; unmatched bases: 5. The CDR3 runs to 15 residues. Germline CDR1 and CDR2: SGHTA and FQGNSA.

This clonotype was detected a few times. J is TRBJ2-5 and V is TRBV12-3 or TRBV12-4; 9 bases are a match to TRBD2. V shed 5 bases, J shed 4 bases, and the junction held 5 bases outside the gene matches. This CDR3 region has 14 residues. The DNA for the CDR3 is TGTGCCAGCAGTGCCTTTAGCGGGAGAGAGACCCAGTACTTC. This gives the protein CASSAFSGRETQYF.

The chain is built from TRBV9 and TRBJ2-7; D unclear. Germline values: CDR1 SGDLS, CDR2 YYNGEE. Trimming stripped 0 bases from V and 3 bases from J, with 10 bases between. The CDR3 length is 14 residues. The CDR3 loop reads CASSVAPGNYEQYF. The CDR3 DNA sequence: TGTGCCAGCAGCGTAGCTCCCGGAAACTACGAGCAGTACTTC.

This chain joins TRBV27 and TRBJ2-7; 9 nucleotides line up with TRBD1. This CDR3 region has 17 residues. Germline CDR1 and CDR2: MNHEY and SMNVEV (reference sequence). The ends lost 0 bases at V and 3 bases at J; junction bases unmatched: 9. CDR3 sequence reads: CASSLSGTGSPLYEQYF. CDR3 in DNA: TGTGCCAGCAGTTTATCAGGGACAGGGAGTCCCCTCTACGAGCAGTACTTC.

This clonotype was seen a few times. This chain uses TRBV20-1 with TRBJ2-7; D not certain. The CDR3 is made up of 17 amino acids. Trimming shortened V by 0 bases and J by 2 bases, and 20 bases separated the two germline ends. The germline V gene has CDR1 DFQATT and CDR2 SNEGSKA (reference sequence). This chain's CDR3 is CSARDLEVTVRTYEQYF. The CDR3 nucleotides are TGCAGTGCTAGAGATCTTGAGGTTACAGTACGGACCTACGAGCAGTACTTC.

This clonotype was seen a handful of times. The gene calls are TRBV27 and TRBJ2-2; TRBD2 agrees at 10 bases. The CDR3 extends over 16 amino acids. V lost 5 bases to trimming and J lost 4 bases; unmatched junction nucleotides: 7. Per the germline V gene, CDR1 is MNHEY and CDR2 is SMNVEV (reference sequence). The CDR3 sequence is CASSPPSGSTTGELFF. CDR3 in DNA: TGTGCCAGCAGTCCCCCTAGCGGGAGTACCACCGGGGAGCTGTTTTTT.

The chain uses TRBV18 and TRBJ1-1, with TRBD1 identical over 9 bases. V was pared by 7 bases and J by 5 bases, with 11 bases of the junction left unmatched. CDR3 size: 15 residues. Germline-derived CDR1 and CDR2 are KGHSH and LQKENI. CDR3 nucleotides: TGTGCCAGCTTGTACCTGGGACAGGGAGCAACTGAAGCTTTCTTT. As protein: CASLYLGQGATEAFF. The full variable domain, with the rest looked up from reference TRBV18 and TRBJ1-1, is NAGVMQNPRHLVRRRGQEARLRCSPMKGHSHVYWYRQLPEEGLKFMVYLQKENIIDESGMPKERFSAEFPKEGPSILRIQQVVRGDSAAYFCASLYLGQGATEAFFGQGTRLTVV.

Concerning this clonotype: One junction end disagrees with the germline gene, perhaps due to a read error. This chain uses TRBV12-3 or TRBV12-4 with TRBJ1-3; no clear D. This CDR3 is built from 14 residues. In DNA form, the CDR3 reads TGTGCCACCAGTTTTGGTCCGGTTTGGAACACCATATATTTT. It specifies CATSFGPVWNTIYF.